Following are 17 T cell receptor beta chains from one sample sequenced in a study of cytomegalovirus exposure and HLA in healthy donors. Amplification used 60 Vbeta primers and 13 Jbeta primers. Profiled with immunoSEQ multiplex PCR; TCRdb holds only in-frame clones, not every one. The repertoire holds about 70,000 clones, with around two thirds as singletons. Sequencing was carried out using PBMCs. The source is a human donor in good health.

The J gene is TRBJ1-5, the V gene TRBV30; no reliable D call. This CDR3 comprises 15 residues. Deletions cut 2 bases from V and 0 bases from J, with 11 bases between. The germline gives CDR1 GTSNPN, CDR2 SVGIG (reference sequence). CDR3 loop: CAWSPTVYSNQPQHF. CDR3 bases: TGTGCCTGGAGTCCTACAGTGTATAGCAATCAGCCCCAGCATTTT.

The chain links TRBV19 to TRBJ1-5, with 9 bases aligning to TRBD1. The germline CDR1 and CDR2 sequences are LNHDA and SQIVND (reference sequence). V lost 4 bases to trimming and J lost 7 bases; unmatched junction nucleotides: 5. This CDR3 contains 14 residues. In DNA, the CDR3 is TGTGCCAGTAGTACAGACAGGGGGATGCAGCCCCAGCATTTT. Translated, it gives CASSTDRGMQPQHF.

This clone was seen only a few times. In DNA form, the CDR3 reads TGTGCCAGCTTCCCGGGACTAGCTCAAAACATTCAGTACTTC. Its protein product is CASFPGLAQNIQYF. The chain uses TRBV6-6 and TRBJ2-4, with 9 bases aligning to TRBD2. CDR3 length: 14 residues. The germline CDR1 and CDR2 sequences are MNHNY and SVGAGI (reference sequence). J lost 5 bases, V lost 8 bases, and 7 bases had no gene match.

The chain carries TRBV13 and TRBJ2-3; D may be TRBD1 (5 bases). CDR1 is PRHDT, CDR2 FYEKMQ, per germline (reference sequence). The CDR3 sequence is 15 residues long. V lost 3 bases to trimming and J lost 0 bases, with 10 bases between them. The CDR3: CASSFPAGSTDTQYF. Written as DNA, the CDR3 is TGTGCCAGCAGCTTCCCGGCAGGGAGCACAGATACGCAGTATTTT.

This rearrangement joins TRBV27 to TRBJ2-5; D not resolved. The CDR3 extends over 14 amino acids. CDR1 and CDR2 from the germline V gene are MNHEY and SMNVEV (reference sequence). Trimming left V 7 bases short and J 0 bases short, with 12 bases between. The CDR3 loop reads CASKVRSYQETQYF. DNA of the CDR3: TGTGCCAGCAAAGTAAGGAGTTACCAAGAGACCCAGTACTTC.

The chain couples TRBV5-8 to TRBJ2-1; weak D call: TRBD2 (5 bases). Trimming pared 4 bases from V and 5 bases from J, leaving 16 bases between. CDR3 length: 15 residues. Per the germline V gene, CDR1 is SGHTS and CDR2 is YDEGEE. CDR3 protein: CASSGGLVFDNEQFF. CDR3 in DNA: TGTGCCAGCAGCGGCGGGCTAGTCTTCGACAATGAGCAGTTCTTC.

The chain couples TRBV18 to TRBJ1-1, with 10 bases matching TRBD1. The germline V gene has CDR1 KGHSH and CDR2 LQKENI. Losses at the gene ends were 2 bases for V and 5 bases for J; bases not matched to a gene: 11. The CDR3 is 17 residues long. The CDR3 sequence: CASSPASGTGVRTEAFF. The CDR3 DNA follows: TGTGCCAGCTCACCAGCATCCGGGACAGGGGTTAGGACTGAAGCTTTCTTT.

The rearrangement links TRBV19 to TRBJ2-3; tentative D call: TRBD2 (6 bases). Germline CDR1 reads LNHDA; CDR2 reads SQIVND (reference sequence). V dropped 3 bases and J dropped 2 bases, with 9 bases sitting between them. The CDR3 has 14 residues. The CDR3 sequence is CASSIGGNTDTQYF. For the CDR3, the DNA is TGTGCCAGTAGTATTGGCGGGAACACAGATACGCAGTATTTT.

This sequence joins TRBV11-2 and TRBJ1-1; a possible D gene is TRBD1 (6 bases). Trimming cost V 2 bases and J 1 base, with 11 bases left between them. This CDR3 has 15 residues. Looked up from germline, CDR1 is SGHAT and CDR2 is FQNNGV. CDR3 in amino acids: CASSLQGLGNTEAFF. CDR3 DNA: TGTGCCAGCAGCTTACAGGGGTTGGGGAACACTGAAGCTTTCTTT.

This clone was seen a single time. The chain combines TRBV6-5 with TRBJ2-5; 8 positions agree with TRBD2. The CDR3 is made up of 15 amino acids. Germline CDR1 MNHEY, CDR2 SVGAGI. V lost 4 bases and J lost 4; bases outside the gene matches: 8. CDR3 in DNA: TGTGCCAGCAGTTCCCAGCGGGAGCTAGGAGAGACCCAGTACTTC. Its translation is CASSSQRELGETQYF.

A remark on this clone: A read error may produce the germline difference seen at one junction end. V gene TRBV7-9 combines with J gene TRBJ2-7; TRBD2 aligns across 13 bases. CDR3 size: 17 residues. The germline V gene encodes CDR1 SEHNR and CDR2 FQNEAQ (reference sequence). This chain's CDR3 is CASSLEPGLAGVYEQYF. CDR3 nucleotides: TGTGCCAGCAGTTTAGAGCCCGGACTAGCGGGGGTCTACGAGCAGTACTTC. The whole variable domain, filled in from reference TRBV7-9 and TRBJ2-7, reads DTGVSQNPRHKITKRGQNVTFRCDPISEHNRLYWYRQTLGQGPEFLTYFQNEAQLEKSRLLSDRFSAERPKGSFSTLEIQRTEQGDSAMYLCASSLEPGLAGVYEQYFGPGTRLTVT.

This clone was counted a few times. V is TRBV5-1 and J is TRBJ2-2, with 10 bases identical to TRBD2. V shed 0 bases and J 6 bases; nucleotides not matched to a gene: 5. Per the germline V gene, CDR1 is SGHRS and CDR2 is YFSETQ. This CDR3 region has 16 residues. The CDR3: CASSLVAGGGSGELFF. CDR3 bases: TGCGCCAGCAGCTTGGTAGCGGGAGGAGGGTCCGGGGAGCTGTTTTTT.

The gene calls are TRBV11-3 and TRBJ1-2, with 12 bases lining up with TRBD1. J gave up 7 bases and V 3 bases, and 6 bases lay outside the gene matches. The CDR3 has 15 amino acids. The germline CDR1 and CDR2 sequences are SGHNT and YENEEA. The CDR3 loop reads CASSLTGQGASGYTF. The CDR3 nucleotides read TGTGCCAGCAGCTTGACGGGACAGGGGGCGAGTGGCTACACCTTC.

The chain joins TRBV27 to TRBJ1-1; D gene ambiguous. Between the trimmed V and J ends, which lost 6 bases and 0 bases, there was a span of 8 bases. The CDR3 consists of 13 residues. Per the germline V gene, CDR1 is MNHEY and CDR2 is SMNVEV (reference sequence). This chain's CDR3 is CASRQKMNTEAFF. The CDR3 DNA follows: TGTGCCAGCAGGCAGAAAATGAACACTGAAGCTTTCTTT.

CDR3 sequence reads: CASSSGDRNYEQYF. CDR3 sequence (DNA): TGTGCCAGCAGCTCCGGGGACAGGAACTACGAGCAGTACTTC. The chain joins TRBV9 to TRBJ2-7; 8 positions agree with TRBD1. Germline V gene lookup returns CDR1 SGDLS and CDR2 YYNGEE. The CDR3 is 14 amino acids. V was pared by 4 bases and J by 3 bases, with 6 bases of the junction left unmatched.

J is TRBJ1-2 and V is TRBV7-2; possibly TRBD1 for D (6 bases). The CDR3 is made up of 16 amino acids. Per germline, CDR1 SGHTA and CDR2 FQGNSA. The V end was cut by 5 bases, the J end by 0 bases, with 16 bases between. CDR3 protein: CASSPGQNLANYGYTF. DNA of the CDR3: TGTGCCAGCAGCCCAGGACAGAACCTAGCTAACTATGGCTACACCTTC.

This chain joins TRBV18 and TRBJ1-1; 7 bases fit TRBD1. Germline assignment: CDR1 KGHSH and CDR2 LQKENI. This CDR3 region has 20 residues. The V segment lost 3 bases and the J segment 0 bases; nucleotides outside the gene matches: 19. The CDR3 region is CASSPTAVVGRGLMNTEAFF. The CDR3 DNA follows: TGTGCCAGCTCACCTACGGCGGTTGTTGGCAGGGGGTTAATGAACACTGAAGCTTTCTTT.